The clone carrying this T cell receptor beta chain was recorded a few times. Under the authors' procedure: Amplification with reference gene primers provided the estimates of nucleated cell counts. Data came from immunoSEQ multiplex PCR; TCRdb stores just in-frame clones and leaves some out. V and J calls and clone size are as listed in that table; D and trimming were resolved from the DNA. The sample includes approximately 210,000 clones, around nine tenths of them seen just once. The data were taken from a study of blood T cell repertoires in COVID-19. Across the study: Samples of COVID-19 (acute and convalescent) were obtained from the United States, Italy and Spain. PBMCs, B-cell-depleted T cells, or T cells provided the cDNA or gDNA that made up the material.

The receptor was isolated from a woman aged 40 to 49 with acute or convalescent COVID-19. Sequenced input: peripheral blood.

CDR3 amino acids: CASSVASTDTQYF. For the CDR3, the DNA is TGTGCCAGCAGCGTAGCAAGCACAGATACGCAGTATTTT. The chain is built from TRBV9 and TRBJ2-3; no firm D call. Germline V gene sequence: CDR1 SGDLS, CDR2 YYNGEE. Trimming removed 0 bases at V and 0 bases at J, with 2 bases between. The CDR3 has 13 residues.